This section outlines one T cell receptor beta chain sequence together with its context. Its recognized antigen is unknown. No per-base quality is available; no much larger clone lies one base away. This record comes from a study of blood T cell repertoires in COVID-19 (dated by TCRdb to 2020 to 2021). Background on the whole study: Samples from collaborators originated in the United States, Italy and Spain and spanned both the acute and convalescent phases of COVID-19. The prospective study material was composed of cDNA or gDNA derived from T cells, B-cell-depleted T cells, or PBMCs. Deeply sampled blood TCRbeta repertoires from subjects exposed to, actively infected with, or recovered from COVID-19 were included in the dataset. The repertoires were made available in a free public database intended to serve as a resource for research on the immune response to SARS-CoV-2. Samples were obtained from the ongoing ImmuneRACE study (first 160 participants) and from roughly 1,300 subjects provided by 6 global collaborators. Sample metadata almost always included a de-identified subject ID, COVID-19 status, age in years and sex. Where available, HLA class I and class II types were taken from metadata supplied by the sample provider and were not determined by assay-based typing.

Collaborating institutions collected whole blood in K2EDTA tubes following their own protocols. Collaborator samples were shipped for TCRbeta analysis as frozen whole blood, isolated PBMCs, or DNA extracted from either sample type. Results the study describes overall, beyond this receptor: The quantity of clinical and demographic metadata differed by source and by participant and was supplied without curation.

TCRbeta CDR3 regions were amplified from genomic DNA using the immunoSEQ Assay, a bias-controlled multiplex PCR. The original pipeline was this. The number of nucleated cells in each sample was estimated from the amplification of reference gene primers within the assay. To quantify the absolute abundance of each unique TCRbeta CDR3 rearrangement, sequence reads were collapsed and filtered. For each sample, productive Simpson clonality was calculated as the square root of Simpson's diversity index over productive rearrangements. The table comes from immuneACCESS by way of TCRdb, which keeps in-frame sequences with V and J called. Part of the clones is missing from these tables; in studies checked, under half for an unresolved V gene and the rest for unknown reasons. Clonal size and the V and J genes are those of that table, whereas D and trimming came from the DNA. The sample table holds roughly 250,000 clones, of which about 90% were seen once. Together, the top ten hold about 2.1% of the sample.

Based on the germline V gene, the CDR1 and CDR2 sequences are SGHTA and FQGNSA. The CDR3 measures 16 amino acids from cysteine to phenylalanine. Only the CDR3 DNA is retained, 48 bases long and in frame from the first base. Trimmed from V: 4 bases; trimmed from J: 0 bases; junction bases lacking a gene match: 6. The material sequenced was peripheral blood. The chain couples TRBV7-2 to TRBJ1-5, with 7 middle bases fitting TRBD1. The TCR comes from a woman aged 45-65 years with acute or convalescent COVID-19. The CDR3 region: CASSSGTVYSNQPQHF. The nucleotide sequence reads TGTGCCAGCAGCTCCGGGACAGTTTATAGCAATCAGCCCCAGCATTTT.